These 2 T cell receptor beta chains were all obtained from the same sample, sequenced in a study of OX40 agonist ivuxolimab in advanced cancers. The repertoire was sequenced with immunoSEQ multiplex PCR; TCRdb's copy has only in-frame clones and lacks some. The data hold tens of thousands of clones, with approximately 86% observed a single time. The material sequenced was CD4+ or CD8+ T cells sorted from blood, taken in a trial of the OX40 agonist ivuxolimab. The receptors were gathered from an adult with an advanced solid tumor such as melanoma, head and neck, liver or kidney cancer.

The chain carries TRBV7-3 and TRBJ1-1; tentatively, D is TRBD1 (5 bases). This CDR3 region has 12 residues. Trimming pared 5 bases from V and 1 base from J, leaving 5 bases between. The V gene's germline CDR1 is SGHTA and CDR2 FQGTGA. The CDR3 spells CASSTGNTEAFF. For the CDR3, the DNA is TGTGCCAGCAGCACAGGGAACACTGAAGCTTTCTTT. Complete variable domain (other parts from reference TRBV7-3 and TRBJ1-1): GAGVSQTPSNKVTEKGKYVELRCDPISGHTALYWYRQSLGQGPEFLIYFQGTGAADDSGLPNDRFFAVRPEGSVSTLKIQRTERGDSAVYLCASSTGNTEAFFGQGTRLTVV.

This clone has just a few counts. The chain links TRBV21-1 to TRBJ1-1; the D call of TRBD1 is as the table states it, not checked on the DNA. TRBV21-1 is a recognized pseudogene. This CDR3 has 18 residues. The CDR3 DNA sequence: TGTGCCAGCATCCCATCGCAGGGGAATGGCAGGATGAACACTGAAGCTTTCTTT. Protein: CASIPSQGNGRMNTEAFF.